Presented here are 32 T cell receptor beta chains from one specimen sequenced in a study of CXCR3-negative and CXCR3-positive naive CD8 T cells. Notes on the study in general: Naive cells that were CXCR3-positive had more hydrophobic TRB CDR3s (compared with CXCR3-negative naive cells).

Researchers prepared the TRB cDNA libraries using 5' RACE with UMI labels. Reprocessing the 5' RACE reads, TCRdb reports a single entry for every CDR3 protein and omits DNA. The repertoire table contains 85,000 to 90,000 distinct CDR3 sequences. No antigens are known for them. Sequenced material: naive CXCR3+ CD8+ T cells from blood. Described subset: CD45RO-CCR7+CD27+CD95- naive CD8+ T cells expressing CXCR3 (TNR3+). The receptors stem from a human donor in good health. Some clones in this sample may be carry-over from other donors' samples.

This chain connects TRBV20-1 to TRBJ2-2; no DNA is available, so the TRBD1 call from TCRdb remains unchecked. Germline CDR1 DFQATT, CDR2 SNEGSKA (reference sequence). The CDR3 is made up of 14 amino acids. The CDR3 loop reads CSARDREDTGELFF.

The chain employs TRBV4-1 and TRBJ2-7; as DNA is missing, the TRBD2 call by TCRdb cannot be tested. Looked up from germline, CDR1 is MGHRA and CDR2 is YSYEKL. There are 15 residues in the CDR3. The CDR3 protein is CASSQDDGTRVQQYF.

The rearrangement joins TRBV30 to TRBJ2-1; TCRdb selects TRBD1, and the lack of DNA leaves this call unchecked. CDR1 is GTSNPN and CDR2 is SVGIG in the germline V gene (reference sequence). The CDR3 extends over 14 amino acids. The CDR3 sequence: CAFGGKSSYNEQFF.

V gene TRBV10-3 combines with J gene TRBJ1-1; there is no DNA to check the TCRdb D call of TRBD1. The CDR3 contains 16 residues. Germline loops: CDR1 ENHRY, CDR2 SYGVKD. CDR3 in amino acids: CAISDSGKRGPSEAFF.

V usage is TRBV6-5 and J usage is TRBJ1-2; TCRdb calls TRBD1, which cannot be checked without DNA. This CDR3 is 12 amino acids long. Per the germline V gene, CDR1 is MNHEY and CDR2 is SVGAGI. Here the CDR3 reads CASSGTGEGYTF.

The rearrangement joins TRBV10-3 to TRBJ1-5. The CDR3 is 15 amino acids. Looked up from germline, CDR1 is ENHRY and CDR2 is SYGVKD. This CDR3 is CAISESTPGNQPQHF.

The gene calls are TRBV29-1 and TRBJ2-1; TCRdb gives TRBD2 as the D gene, but with no DNA this cannot be confirmed. CDR3 size: 12 residues. Per the germline V gene, CDR1 is SQVTM and CDR2 is ANQGSEA. The CDR3 reads CSVPSGSNEQFF.

This chain joins TRBV7-9 and TRBJ1-1; with no DNA, the TCRdb D assignment of TRBD1 cannot be verified. This CDR3 region has 13 residues. Germline loops: CDR1 SEHNR, CDR2 FQNEAQ (reference sequence). CDR3: CASSHRGNTEAFF.

The chain has TRBV13 and TRBJ2-4; TCRdb proposes TRBD1, but this gene call is untestable without DNA. Germline V gene sequence: CDR1 PRHDT, CDR2 FYEKMQ (reference sequence). The CDR3 runs to 15 residues. The CDR3 loop reads CASSFYPEAKNIQYF.

The V and J genes are TRBV12-3 or TRBV12-4 and TRBJ2-7; there is no DNA to check the TCRdb D call of TRBD1. The CDR3 is made up of 14 amino acids. The CDR3 spells CASMETGSSYEQYF.

The chain carries TRBV7-2 and TRBJ1-1; no DNA is available, so the TRBD1 call from TCRdb remains unchecked. This CDR3 has 14 residues. Per the germline V gene, CDR1 is SGHTA and CDR2 is FQGNSA. The CDR3 loop reads CASSWRGISTEAFF.

This chain's CDR3 is CASSFARGHEQYF. V usage is TRBV27 and J usage is TRBJ2-7; TCRdb's D gene call, TRBD1, goes unchecked for lack of DNA. The CDR3 length is 13 residues. The germline gives CDR1 MNHEY, CDR2 SMNVEV (reference sequence).

The rearrangement joins TRBV4-1 to TRBJ2-7; checking the TCRdb D call of TRBD2 is not possible without DNA. The CDR3 loop spans 15 amino acids. Germline CDR1 MGHRA, CDR2 YSYEKL. The CDR3 spells CASSQSSGTFYEQYF.

The genes are TRBV7-3 and TRBJ1-1. The CDR3 consists of 16 residues. CDR1 and CDR2 (germline): SGHTA, FQGTGA. The CDR3 reads CASSLMEGLKNTEAFF.

The rearrangement uses TRBV11-2 and TRBJ2-7. There are 13 residues in the CDR3. Germline V lookup: CDR1 SGHAT, CDR2 FQNNGV. The CDR3 spells CASRDNYKDEQYF.

J is TRBJ2-2 and V is TRBV30. From germline, CDR1 is GTSNPN and CDR2 SVGIG (reference sequence). CDR3 length: 12 amino acids. The CDR3 region is CAWSQSTGELFF.

This chain connects TRBV5-6 to TRBJ2-7; TCRdb returns TRBD1, unconfirmable since there is no DNA. From germline, CDR1 is SGHDT and CDR2 YYEEEE. This CDR3 comprises 13 residues. The CDR3 sequence is CASSFGDNYEQYF. Looking up the rest from reference TRBV5-6 and TRBJ2-7 gives the full variable domain: DAGVTQSPTHLIKTRGQQVTLRCSPKSGHDTVSWYQQALGQGPQFIFQYYEEEERQRGNFPDRFSGHQFPNYSSELNVNALLLGDSALYLCASSFGDNYEQYFGPGTRLTVT.

The chain links TRBV7-3 to TRBJ2-7; TCRdb lists TRBD1, though no DNA is available to test this call. Per the germline V gene, CDR1 is SGHTA and CDR2 is FQGTGA. The CDR3 is made up of 16 amino acids. The CDR3 sequence: CASSPTGSQELYEQYF.

V and J are TRBV28 and TRBJ1-1. Germline loops: CDR1 MDHEN, CDR2 SYDVKM. The CDR3 spans 15 residues. CDR3 region: CASNQVRGANTEAFF.

The genes are TRBV3-1 and TRBJ2-7. The CDR3 runs to 12 residues. CDR1 and CDR2 (germline): LGHDT, YNNKEL (reference sequence). CDR3: CASRGVSYEQYF.

V is TRBV28 and J is TRBJ2-7; the D call of TRBD1 rests on TCRdb alone, since no DNA is present to check it. Germline V gene sequence: CDR1 MDHEN, CDR2 SYDVKM. The CDR3 totals 14 residues. CDR3: CASSFPRGTYEQYF.

The chain has TRBV5-6 and TRBJ1-5. The CDR3 runs 16 residues. Germline V gene data show CDR1 as SGHDT and CDR2 as YYEEEE. The CDR3 sequence is CASSLLGTFSNQPQHF.

The chain joins TRBV29-1 to TRBJ1-2. The CDR3 spans 11 residues. Germline V gives CDR1 SQVTM, CDR2 ANQGSEA. This CDR3 is CSVVGRYGYTF.

CDR3 amino acids: CANLDRVEQYF. This rearrangement joins TRBV21-1 to TRBJ2-7; the TCRdb call, TRBD1, lacks DNA for checking. TRBV21-1 is shown as a pseudogene. The CDR3 is made up of 11 amino acids.

V usage is TRBV28 and J usage is TRBJ2-3; the TRBD1 assignment by TCRdb is unverifiable without DNA. Germline CDR1 MDHEN, CDR2 SYDVKM. CDR3 length: 14 amino acids. CDR3 protein: CASSLTGAGDTQYF.

The chain joins TRBV11-2 to TRBJ2-1; TCRdb outputs TRBD1, but without DNA this stays unchecked. This CDR3 region has 16 residues. Per germline, CDR1 SGHAT and CDR2 FQNNGV. CDR3 in amino acids: CASSLVGQGWSNEQFF.

The rearrangement links TRBV15 to TRBJ2-1; TCRdb's D gene call, TRBD1, goes unchecked for lack of DNA. The germline V gene encodes CDR1 LNHNV and CDR2 YYDKDF (reference sequence). This CDR3 has 16 amino acids. The CDR3 is CATSPKDGGLYNEQFF.

The CDR3 region is CASSYEGLLYTQYF. The chain employs TRBV6-5 and TRBJ2-3; TCRdb names TRBD2, which stays unverified in the absence of DNA. The CDR3 spans 14 residues. Germline V gives CDR1 MNHEY, CDR2 SVGAGI.

V and J are TRBV5-1 and TRBJ2-2; TCRdb indicates TRBD1, and absent DNA this call remains unverified. CDR1 is SGHRS and CDR2 is YFSETQ in the germline V gene. There are 15 residues in the CDR3. CDR3 protein: CASSLTGKDTGELFF.

This rearrangement joins TRBV7-6 to TRBJ2-7; there is no DNA to check the TCRdb D call of TRBD2. This CDR3 is 15 amino acids long. Per germline, CDR1 SGHVS and CDR2 FNYEAQ. CDR3 amino acids: CASSLAIERGYEQYF.

This sequence joins TRBV14 and TRBJ2-7; checking the TCRdb D call of TRBD2 is not possible without DNA. Germline V gene sequence: CDR1 SGHDN, CDR2 FVKESK. This CDR3 has 16 amino acids. The CDR3: CASSLTRAGGLGEQYF.

The CDR3 is CASGLAETQYF. The chain links TRBV6-5 to TRBJ2-5; TCRdb's D gene call, TRBD2, goes unchecked for lack of DNA. CDR1 is MNHEY and CDR2 is SVGAGI in the germline V gene. The CDR3 is 11 amino acids.